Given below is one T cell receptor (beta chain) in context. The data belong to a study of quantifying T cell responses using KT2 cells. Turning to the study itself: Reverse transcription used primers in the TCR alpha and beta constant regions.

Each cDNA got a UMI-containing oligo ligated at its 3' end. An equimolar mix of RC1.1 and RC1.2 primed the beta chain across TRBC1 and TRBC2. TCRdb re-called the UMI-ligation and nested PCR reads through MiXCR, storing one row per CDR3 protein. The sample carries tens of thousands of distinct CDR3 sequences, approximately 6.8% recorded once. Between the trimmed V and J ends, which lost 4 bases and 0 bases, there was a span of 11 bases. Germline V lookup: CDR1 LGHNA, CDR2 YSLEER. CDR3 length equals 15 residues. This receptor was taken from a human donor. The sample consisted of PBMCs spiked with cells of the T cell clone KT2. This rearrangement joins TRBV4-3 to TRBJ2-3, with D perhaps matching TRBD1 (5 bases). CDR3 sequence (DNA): TGCGCCAGCAGCCCGACGGACACAAGCACAGATACGCAGTATTTT. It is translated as CASSPTDTSTDTQYF.